The following is a T cell receptor beta chain sequence with its context. As yet, its antigen is unknown. The data stem from a study of cytomegalovirus exposure and HLA in healthy donors. The PCR had 60 Vbeta and 13 Jbeta primers. TCRdb's copy holds only in-frame clones and misses some; the assay was immunoSEQ multiplex PCR. The data show some 120,000 clones, over 60% seen once. Whole-study findings and limits: In a later analysis, common viral pathogens appeared linked to several of the most significant clusters. It was reported that TCR beta sequences correctly inferred the HLA-A and HLA-B alleles for most subjects. Previous analysis showed most TCR beta V segments were productive about 87% or about 30% of the time.

In germline, CDR1 is SGHRS, CDR2 YFSETQ. The CDR3 consists of 13 residues. V gave up 4 bases and J gave up 4 bases, with 9 bases separating them. This chain links TRBV5-1 with TRBJ2-1; D ambiguous. The sequencing input was PBMCs. This TCR was sampled from a human donor in good health. CDR3 DNA sequence: TGCGCCAGCAGCACTGAACTGTACAATGAGCAGTTCTTC. Residues: CASSTELYNEQFF. Filled out from reference TRBV5-1 and TRBJ2-1, the complete variable domain reads KAGVTQTPRYLIKTRGQQVTLSCSPISGHRSVSWYQQTPGQGLQFLFEYFSETQRNKGNFPGRFSGRQFSNSRSEMNVSTLELGDSALYLCASSTELYNEQFFGPGTRLTVL.